The next 19 T cell receptor beta chains were all read from a single sample in a study of T cells after yellow fever vaccination. TCRdb redid the calling of the 5' RACE reads with MiXCR, one entry per CDR3 protein. The sample comprises over 300,000 distinct CDR3 sequences, 6.5% to 8.5% of which are singletons, and 15% to 20% rests with the top ten. Sequenced here: PBMCs, sampled roughly 47 days after the first yellow fever vaccination. Every receptor here comes from a man aged 18 to 30 who received the YFV17D yellow fever vaccine.

Ten or more counts support this clonotype. The genes are TRBV7-2 and TRBJ2-1, with TRBD2 as a possible D gene (5 bases). With 5 bases removed from V and 8 bases from J, the gap between germline ends came to 13 bases. Germline values: CDR1 SGHTA, CDR2 FQGNSA. The CDR3 runs 13 residues. CDR3 sequence (DNA): TGTGCCAGCAGCCCACTACTCGGGGATGAGCAGTTCTTC. This codes for CASSPLLGDEQFF.

The chain recombines TRBV20-1 with TRBJ2-7, with a possible D match to TRBD2 (6 bases). This CDR3 has 14 amino acids. V lost 3 bases and J 0 bases, leaving 12 bases between the germline ends. Germline CDR1 and CDR2: DFQATT and SNEGSKA (reference sequence). The CDR3 DNA reads TGCAGTGCTAGTGGGAGCGGGCCCTCCTACGAGCAGTACTTC. Its translation: CSASGSGPSYEQYF.

This clonotype was found a few times. Written as DNA, the CDR3 is TGTGCCAGCAGCCTCCCCGGGGGACAGGGGAATTCACCCCTCCACTTT. It yields the protein CASSLPGGQGNSPLHF. V and J are TRBV7-9 and TRBJ1-6, with 10 bases fitting TRBD1. The CDR3 runs 16 residues. With V trimmed by 5 bases and J by 7 bases, 8 bases remained unmatched. Germline CDR1 SEHNR, CDR2 FQNEAQ (reference sequence).

This clonotype was counted between two and nine times. This rearrangement joins TRBV3-1 to TRBJ2-5; no reliable D call. V was clipped by 4 bases and J by 2 bases, with 14 bases between them. There are 15 residues in the CDR3. Germline V lookup: CDR1 LGHDT, CDR2 YNNKEL (reference sequence). Written as DNA, the CDR3 is TGTGCCAGCAGCCCTTACATTGGCGGTCAAGAGACCCAGTACTTC. Translating it yields CASSPYIGGQETQYF.

This clonotype was observed a few times. The chain combines TRBV20-1 with TRBJ2-7; unclear D gene. Looked up from germline, CDR1 is DFQATT and CDR2 is SNEGSKA (reference sequence). V shed 3 bases and J shed 0 bases, with 12 bases lying between them. This CDR3 contains 14 residues. CDR3 nucleotides: TGCAGTGCTAGGGCATTCGGCAACTCCTACGAGCAGTACTTC. The encoded protein is CSARAFGNSYEQYF.

This clonotype was detected only a few times. V gene TRBV29-1 combines with J gene TRBJ2-5, with TRBD2 matching 8 bases. The CDR3 runs 13 residues. V trimming: 8 bases; J trimming: 5 bases; junction bases outside the gene matches: 10. Germline V gives CDR1 SQVTM, CDR2 ANQGSEA. CDR3: CSSSGSNTETQYF. CDR3 in DNA: TGCAGCTCTAGCGGGTCCAACACGGAGACCCAGTACTTC.

The sample holds many counts of this clonotype. V usage is TRBV24-1 and J usage is TRBJ1-2; weak D call: TRBD1 (6 bases). The germline V and J ends were trimmed by 3 bases and 4 bases, with 14 bases remaining between them. CDR3 size: 15 residues. Germline lookup yields CDR1 KGHDR and CDR2 SFDVKD. CDR3 residues: CATSDPSRGSYGYTF. CDR3 nucleotides: TGTGCCACCAGTGATCCTTCCAGGGGTAGCTATGGCTACACCTTC.

This clonotype was found a few times. V usage is TRBV5-1 and J usage is TRBJ2-7; 7 bases are shared with TRBD1. This CDR3 is built from 14 residues. The germline gives CDR1 SGHRS, CDR2 YFSETQ. V dropped 5 bases and J dropped 1; count of bases not matched to a gene: 6. The CDR3 is CASRPGTASYEQYF. CDR3 coding DNA: TGCGCCAGCAGACCCGGGACAGCATCCTACGAGCAGTACTTC.

This chain connects TRBV18 to TRBJ1-2; 9 bases fit TRBD1. The trim removed 8 bases at V and 2 bases at J, leaving 15 bases unmatched. There are 17 residues in the CDR3. Germline V lookup: CDR1 KGHSH, CDR2 LQKENI. The CDR3 nucleotides are TGTGCCAGCAGAAAACCGGGACAGGGCGCTGCAAACTATGGCTACACCTTC. Encoded protein: CASRKPGQGAANYGYTF.

The gene calls are TRBV10-3 and TRBJ1-1; D may be TRBD1 (5 bases). CDR3 length: 13 amino acids. Germline CDR1 is ENHRY and CDR2 is SYGVKD. Deletions cut 2 bases from V and 4 bases from J, with 8 bases between. The CDR3 region is CAISETGGTEAFF. CDR3 bases: TGTGCCATCAGTGAGACCGGGGGCACTGAAGCTTTCTTT.

V and J are TRBV5-4 and TRBJ1-4, with TRBD1 matching 9 bases. From germline, CDR1 is SGHNT and CDR2 YYREEE (reference sequence). The CDR3 is 14 amino acids. V was pared by 4 bases and J by 7 bases, with 5 bases of the junction left unmatched. CDR3: CASSKQGAVEKLFF. The CDR3 DNA reads as TGTGCCAGCAGCAAACAGGGGGCGGTTGAAAAACTGTTTTTT.

A few counts support this clonotype. The genes are TRBV5-1 and TRBJ2-1; D gene unclear. V was trimmed by 2 bases and J by 3 bases, leaving 6 bases between them. This CDR3 region has 13 residues. CDR1 SGHRS and CDR2 YFSETQ come from the germline V gene. The CDR3 nucleotides read TGCGCCAGCAGCTTAGTGAACTACAATGAGCAGTTCTTC. Translating it yields CASSLVNYNEQFF.

This clonotype was seen more than once but under ten times. The rearrangement joins TRBV11-2 to TRBJ2-1, with TRBD2 identical over 12 bases. V shed 4 bases and J 1 base; nucleotides not matched to a gene: 11. This CDR3 contains 19 residues. Germline loops: CDR1 SGHAT, CDR2 FQNNGV. This CDR3 is CASSSLAGGPKFSYNEQFF. The CDR3 DNA sequence: TGTGCCAGCAGCTCCCTAGCGGGGGGGCCGAAGTTTTCCTACAATGAGCAGTTCTTC.

This clonotype has only a few counts. The chain carries TRBV3-1 and TRBJ2-3; 13 bases map to TRBD2. The CDR3 consists of 15 residues. Germline V gene sequence: CDR1 LGHDT, CDR2 YNNKEL (reference sequence). Trimming took 4 bases from V and 5 from J; bases not matched to a gene: 3. The CDR3: CASSPTSGGEDTQYF. CDR3 in DNA: TGTGCCAGCAGCCCCACTAGCGGGGGGGAAGATACGCAGTATTTT.

The rearrangement uses TRBV4-3 and TRBJ2-2; the D gene is possibly TRBD2 (6 bases). Trimming left V 7 bases short and J 6 bases short, with 9 bases between. Germline-derived CDR1 and CDR2 are LGHNA and YSLEER. The CDR3 runs 12 residues. The CDR3 coding sequence is TGCGCCAGCACGGGGGATGCCGGGGAGCTGTTTTTT. As protein: CASTGDAGELFF.

There are a few counts of this clonotype. The genes are TRBV6-2 or TRBV6-3 and TRBJ1-1; D remains ambiguous. CDR1 and CDR2 from the germline V gene are MNHEY and SVGEGT. CDR3 length: 12 amino acids. The ends were cut back, 3 bases at V and 5 bases at J, with 7 bases in the middle. The CDR3 DNA sequence: TGTGCCAGCAGTTATACGCAAACTGAAGCTTTCTTT. Protein product: CASSYTQTEAFF.

This clonotype has at least ten counts. The rearrangement uses TRBV6-5 and TRBJ1-1; D remains ambiguous. The germline gives CDR1 MNHEY, CDR2 SVGAGI. V shed 7 bases and J shed 3 bases, with 9 bases lying between them. CDR3 length: 12 amino acids. The CDR3 region is CASTNGDTEAFF. The CDR3 DNA reads TGTGCCAGCACCAACGGGGACACTGAAGCTTTCTTT.

Only a few counts were recorded for this clonotype. The genes are TRBV7-8 and TRBJ1-1; D not resolved. Germline CDR1 SGHVS, CDR2 FQNEAQ. The V end was cut by 3 bases, the J end by 4 bases, with 12 bases between. The CDR3 runs to 14 residues. The CDR3 DNA is TGTGCCAGCAGCTTCACGCACCGTCCCACTGAAGCTTTCTTT. It yields the protein CASSFTHRPTEAFF.

The V gene is TRBV5-6, the J gene TRBJ2-7; D may be TRBD1 (6 bases). The CDR3 sequence is 14 residues long. In germline, CDR1 is SGHDT, CDR2 YYEEEE. Trimming cost V 4 bases and J 1 base, with 12 bases left between them. In nucleotides, the CDR3 is TGTGCCAGCAGCACCAGTGACAGGTCCTACGAGCAGTACGTC. It yields the protein CASSTSDRSYEQYV.